What follows is one T cell receptor (beta chain) and its context. What it recognizes is unknown. The assay was immunoSEQ multiplex PCR, and TCRdb's table has in-frame clones only and misses some. The table shows around 140,000 clones, with 93% occurring only once. This sample stems from a study of T cell responses to AZD1222 COVID-19 vaccine. General study results and limits: Spike regions recognized by vaccine-associated CD4 TCRs spanned the protein, led by 160-218 and 743-854. Baseline seropositivity characterized only six AZD1222 recipients. No day 14 peak samples; only post-peak repertoires were characterized.

V dropped 1 base and J dropped 5 bases, with 15 bases sitting between them. The length of the CDR3 is 16 residues. Germline-derived CDR1 and CDR2 are SGHTA and FQGNSA. Sequencing was performed on peripheral blood, taken on day 0 of AZD1222 vaccination. This receptor was taken from an adult in good health. This chain connects TRBV7-2 to TRBJ2-1, with a weak D call TRBD2 (5 bases). The CDR3 nucleotides are TGTGCCAGCAGCTTAGGGTTCGCTGCGCGGGACAATGAGCAGTTCTTC. Translation: CASSLGFAARDNEQFF.